Below, 27 T cell receptor beta chains from the same sample are listed, as sequenced in a study of blood T cell repertoires in COVID-19. Sequenced by immunoSEQ multiplex PCR; TCRdb stores in-frame clones only, minus some. The table shows around 140,000 clones, with 85% to 90% occurring only once. Material: peripheral blood. The receptors come from a man aged 70 or older with active COVID-19.

This chain links TRBV18 with TRBJ2-5; perhaps TRBD2 as D (6 bases). There are 15 residues in the CDR3. The V gene's germline CDR1 is KGHSH and CDR2 LQKENI. The V gene lost 2 bases and the J gene lost 1 base, with 11 bases spanning the gap. CDR3 residues: CASSPSGGSQETQYF. The CDR3 bases are TGTGCCAGCTCACCATCTGGAGGGTCCCAAGAGACCCAGTACTTC.

The V gene is TRBV2, the J gene TRBJ2-1, with a possible D match to TRBD1 (7 bases). The CDR3 runs to 16 residues. Trimming removed 6 bases at V and 5 bases at J, with 20 bases between. Germline V gene sequence: CDR1 SNHLY, CDR2 FYNNEI. CDR3 bases: TGTGCCAGCAGCCCGCGACAGGGAGGATCGGACAATGAGCAGTTCTTC. Residues: CASSPRQGGSDNEQFF.

This clone was picked up one time. This chain links TRBV5-1 with TRBJ2-1; 8 bases map to TRBD2. Losses at the gene ends were 0 bases for V and 6 bases for J; bases not matched to a gene: 5. The CDR3 loop spans 15 amino acids. Germline V CDR1 and CDR2: SGHRS, YFSETQ. CDR3 sequence (DNA): TGCGCCAGCAGCTTGGCCAGCGGGAGCGTCAATGAGCAGTTCTTC. It yields the protein CASSLASGSVNEQFF.

The J gene is TRBJ2-6, the V gene TRBV23-1, with D possibly TRBD2 on 6 matching bases. TRBV23-1 is an ORF; its function is uncertain. Trimming removed 4 bases from V and 2 bases from J, with 15 bases in between. CDR3 size: 17 residues. This CDR3 is CASSRSPSGAGANVLTF. The CDR3 DNA reads as TGCGCCAGCAGTCGTTCTCCTTCGGGGGCTGGGGCCAACGTCCTGACTTTC.

This clone appeared once. This rearrangement joins TRBV29-1 to TRBJ1-2; D perhaps matches TRBD1 (5 bases). V was shortened by 4 bases and J by 5 bases, with 11 bases between the two germline ends. The CDR3 contains 12 residues. CDR1 SQVTM and CDR2 ANQGSEA come from the germline V gene. DNA for the CDR3: TGCAGCGTTGTGGCAGGGTGGTATGGCTACACCTTC. Its protein product is CSVVAGWYGYTF.

V is TRBV30 and J is TRBJ1-5; tentatively, D is TRBD1 (5 bases). V was trimmed by 1 base and J by 4 bases, leaving 11 bases between them. Germline V gene lookup returns CDR1 GTSNPN and CDR2 SVGIG (reference sequence). The CDR3 runs to 14 residues. The CDR3 spells CAWSAGGANQPQHF. As DNA, the CDR3 is TGTGCCTGGAGTGCTGGAGGGGCTAATCAGCCCCAGCATTTT.

The chain has TRBV18 and TRBJ1-3; TRBD1 might be the D (6 bases). V lost 6 bases to trimming and J lost 0 bases, with 12 bases between them. The CDR3 contains 15 residues. CDR1 is KGHSH and CDR2 is LQKENI in the germline V gene. The CDR3 region is CASSLGQFSGNTIYF. CDR3 nucleotide sequence: TGTGCCAGCTCGCTAGGACAGTTCTCTGGAAACACCATATATTTT.

The CDR3 coding sequence is TGTGCCAGCAGTTCCCCCGGGCGGACTAGCGGGAGGAATGAGCAGTTCTTC. Protein sequence: CASSSPGRTSGRNEQFF. J is TRBJ2-1 and V is TRBV28; 14 nucleotides agree with TRBD2. The CDR3 has 17 amino acids. Germline V lookup: CDR1 MDHEN, CDR2 SYDVKM. V lost 4 bases to trimming and J lost 7 bases; unmatched junction nucleotides: 9.

V gene TRBV27 combines with J gene TRBJ2-3; the match to TRBD2 covers 8 bases. Germline CDR1 reads MNHEY; CDR2 reads SMNVEV (reference sequence). The V segment lost 3 bases and the J segment 5 bases; nucleotides outside the gene matches: 4. There are 14 residues in the CDR3. CDR3 in DNA: TGTGCCAGCAGTTTTAAACTAGCGGTAGATACGCAGTATTTT. It specifies CASSFKLAVDTQYF.

The chain is built from TRBV6-2 or TRBV6-3 and TRBJ2-7; D gene ambiguous. Germline V gene sequence: CDR1 MNHEY, CDR2 SVGEGT. V lost 4 bases and J lost 4, with 11 bases in between. The CDR3 runs 13 residues. In DNA, the CDR3 is TGTGCCAGCAGTTTGACATCCTGGTACGAGCAGTACTTC. The encoded protein is CASSLTSWYEQYF.

The rearrangement links TRBV11-2 to TRBJ1-2, with a tentative D call TRBD1 (5 bases). The germline CDR1 and CDR2 sequences are SGHAT and FQNNGV. The germline V and J ends were trimmed by 4 bases and 3 bases, with 15 bases remaining between them. This CDR3 contains 15 residues. The CDR3 here is CASSSSGLRYYGYTF. The CDR3 DNA reads as TGTGCCAGCAGCTCTTCAGGGCTCAGATACTATGGCTACACCTTC.

V and J are TRBV15 and TRBJ2-4, with no clear D. The V and J ends lost 5 bases and 0 bases respectively, with 11 bases between them. Looked up from germline, CDR1 is LNHNV and CDR2 is YYDKDF (reference sequence). There are 15 residues in the CDR3. The CDR3 DNA sequence: TGTGCCACCAGCCCGCCAGGTGTAGCCAAAAACATTCAGTACTTC. Translated: CATSPPGVAKNIQYF.

CDR3 region: CASSIGQLSAFF. Here the CDR3 DNA reads TGTGCCAGTAGTATAGGGCAGTTGTCTGCTTTCTTT. This chain uses TRBV19 with TRBJ1-1; D gene unclear. With 1 base removed from V and 11 bases from J, the gap between germline ends came to 11 bases. CDR3 size: 12 residues. Germline assignment: CDR1 LNHDA and CDR2 SQIVND (reference sequence). The entire variable domain, with the rest obtained from reference TRBV19 and TRBJ1-1, is as follows: DGGITQSPKYLFRKEGQNVTLSCEQNLNHDAMYWYRQDPGQGLRLIYYSQIVNDFQKGDIAEGYSVSREKKESFPLTVTSAQKNPTAFYLCASSIGQLSAFFGQGTRLTVV.

V gene TRBV2 combines with J gene TRBJ2-7, with 11 bases matching TRBD1. The junction had 1 base not matched to a gene; V was cut back by 6 bases and J by 3 bases. The length of the CDR3 is 13 residues. CDR1 and CDR2 (germline): SNHLY, FYNNEI. The CDR3 region has the DNA TGTGCCAGCAGGGGGACAGGGGGCTACGAGCAGTACTTC. Protein product: CASRGTGGYEQYF. The variable domain in full, with the rest retrieved from reference TRBV2 and TRBJ2-7, is EPEVTQTPSHQVTQMGQEVILRCVPISNHLYFYWYRQILGQKVEFLVSFYNNEISEKSEIFDDQFSVERPDGSNFTLKIRSTKLEDSAMYFCASRGTGGYEQYFGPGTRLTVT.

This clone has only one observation. Sequence at one end of the junction differs from germline and may be a read error. The rearrangement uses TRBV19 and TRBJ2-1; TRBD2 matches 7 bases. The CDR3 has 12 residues. Germline assignment: CDR1 LNHDA and CDR2 SQIVND (reference sequence). The CDR3 DNA sequence: TGTGCCAGTAGTATTCATCCTCGGGAGGTAGTCTTC. It encodes CASSIHPREVVF.

V usage is TRBV12-3 or TRBV12-4 and J usage is TRBJ1-1; D remains unclear. The V and J ends lost 2 bases and 2 bases respectively, with 6 bases between them. This CDR3 contains 13 residues. CDR3 residues: CASSLLENTEAFF. The CDR3 nucleotides read TGTGCCAGCAGTTTACTAGAAAACACTGAAGCTTTCTTT.

This clone was seen just once. This chain connects TRBV27 to TRBJ1-6, with 7 positions matching TRBD1. The CDR3 is made up of 14 amino acids. J was trimmed by 6 bases and V by 4 bases; bases with no gene match: 3. In germline, CDR1 is MNHEY, CDR2 SMNVEV (reference sequence). CDR3 sequence (DNA): TGTGCCAGCAGTTGGGACAGCAGTAATTCACCCCTCCACTTT. Amino acids: CASSWDSSNSPLHF.

The rearrangement links TRBV19 to TRBJ2-5; 7 positions agree with TRBD2. The CDR3 loop spans 14 amino acids. J was trimmed by 1 base and V by 3 bases; bases with no gene match: 2. CDR1 is LNHDA, CDR2 SQIVND, per germline (reference sequence). In DNA, the CDR3 is TGTGCCAGTAGTATTGGGACTACCCAAGAGACCCAGTACTTC. Translated, it gives CASSIGTTQETQYF.

The DNA of the CDR3 is TGTGCCAGCAGCCCCGCGGTGACCTATGGCTACACCTTC. Protein: CASSPAVTYGYTF. This chain links TRBV9 with TRBJ1-2; D is undetermined. The CDR3 sequence is 13 residues long. CDR1 is SGDLS, CDR2 YYNGEE, per germline. V shed 4 bases and J shed 4 bases, with 11 bases lying between them.

The chain carries TRBV10-3 and TRBJ1-2, with D maybe TRBD1 (5 bases). Germline CDR1 ENHRY, CDR2 SYGVKD. Trimming removed 3 bases from V and 5 bases from J, with 10 bases in between. The length of the CDR3 is 13 residues. Here the CDR3 reads CAISERQGYGYTF. The CDR3 DNA follows: TGTGCCATCAGTGAAAGGCAGGGATATGGCTACACCTTC.

V is TRBV14 and J is TRBJ2-7, with 10 nucleotides matching TRBD2. CDR3 length equals 16 residues. The V segment lost 3 bases and the J segment 1 base; nucleotides outside the gene matches: 6. Germline values: CDR1 SGHDN, CDR2 FVKESK. The chain's CDR3 is CASSQTLAGDSYEQYF. CDR3 DNA sequence: TGTGCCAGCAGCCAGACGCTAGCGGGGGATTCCTACGAGCAGTACTTC.

The chain uses TRBV6-2 or TRBV6-3 and TRBJ2-5; TRBD1 matches at 7 bases. Germline assignment: CDR1 MNHEY and CDR2 SVGEGT. V shed 6 bases, J shed 1 base, and the junction held 5 bases outside the gene matches. The CDR3 spans 14 residues. CDR3 in amino acids: CASSKRQGQETQYF. The CDR3 DNA follows: TGTGCCAGCAGCAAACGACAGGGCCAAGAGACCCAGTACTTC.

This sequence joins TRBV7-2 and TRBJ1-1, with TRBD1 identical over 8 bases. Per germline, CDR1 SGHTA and CDR2 FQGNSA. The CDR3 runs to 16 residues. Trimming cost V 1 base and J 1 base; bases outside gene matches: 5. The CDR3 sequence: CASSLGGQGANTEAFF. CDR3 nucleotide sequence: TGTGCCAGCAGCTTAGGGGGCCAGGGGGCGAACACTGAAGCTTTCTTT.

J is TRBJ2-3 and V is TRBV7-2, with D possibly matching TRBD2 (6 bases). The CDR3 is made up of 15 amino acids. CDR1 and CDR2 (germline): SGHTA, FQGNSA. V was trimmed by 5 bases and J by 1 base, leaving 13 bases between them. CDR3 sequence: CASSRPASGTDTQYF. In DNA, the CDR3 is TGTGCCAGCAGCCGGCCGGCTAGCGGCACAGATACGCAGTATTTT. Variable domain in full (rest from reference TRBV7-2 and TRBJ2-3): GAGVSQSPSNKVTEKGKDVELRCDPISGHTALYWYRQSLGQGLEFLIYFQGNSAPDKSGLPSDRFSAERTGGSVSTLTIQRTQQEDSAVYLCASSRPASGTDTQYFGPGTRLTVL.

V usage is TRBV7-2 and J usage is TRBJ2-4, with TRBD2 identical over 15 bases. The CDR3 is 16 amino acids. V was clipped by 5 bases and J by 7 bases; unmatched bases: 6. Germline V gene lookup returns CDR1 SGHTA and CDR2 FQGNSA. DNA of the CDR3: TGTGCCAGCAGCCGCGGACTAGCGGGAGGGGCTAACATTCAGTACTTC. Translating it yields CASSRGLAGGANIQYF.

The CDR3 region has the DNA TGTGCCAGCAGTTACGGGGCTAGCGGGAACTACGAGCAGTACTTC. This gives the protein CASSYGASGNYEQYF. This chain connects TRBV6-2 or TRBV6-3 to TRBJ2-7; 9 bases agree with TRBD2. Germline CDR1 reads MNHEY; CDR2 reads SVGEGT. The CDR3 contains 15 residues. V dropped 2 bases and J dropped 3; count of bases not matched to a gene: 5.

The rearrangement joins TRBV6-2 or TRBV6-3 to TRBJ2-3; 7 nucleotides align to TRBD1. The junction had 2 bases not matched to a gene; V was cut back by 5 bases and J by 0 bases. The length of the CDR3 is 14 residues. Germline V lookup: CDR1 MNHEY, CDR2 SVGEGT. The CDR3 nucleotides are TGTGCCAGCAGTGTGACAGGGAGCACAGATACGCAGTATTTT. Translation: CASSVTGSTDTQYF.